This TCR beta chain was sequenced for a study of shared clonotypes between healthy human individuals. Authors' analysis steps: ImmunoSEQ gave junction-only sequences without quality scores, so filtering differed. Generated by immunoSEQ multiplex PCR, the TCRdb table keeps only in-frame clones and is missing some. From that table come the V and J calls and clone size; the DNA was used to work out D and trimming. Of millions of clones in the sample, 85% to 95% were seen once. Of note for this clone: What it binds is unknown.

Study-wide findings and caveats: Larger estimated richness was generally recorded for naive subsets relative to memory subsets. The study found lower generation probabilities in non-shared clonotypes than in those shared by all four donors.

As defined, naive CD8 cells were CD45RO-negative and positively selected for CCR7, with terminally differentiated effector memory CD45RA+ cells excluded. This receptor was taken from a man between 18 and 29 years old in good health. The source material was naive CD8+ T cells sorted from blood.

The CDR3 DNA reads as TGTGCCAGCTCACCACCGGTCGACGGGACTAGCTCTTACAATGAGCAGTTCTTC. It encodes CASSPPVDGTSSYNEQFF. V is TRBV18 and J is TRBJ2-1; TRBD2 matches 9 bases. Per germline, CDR1 KGHSH and CDR2 LQKENI. CDR3 length: 18 amino acids. The ends lost 0 bases at V and 4 bases at J; junction bases unmatched: 10. The full variable domain, with the rest looked up from reference TRBV18 and TRBJ2-1, is NAGVMQNPRHLVRRRGQEARLRCSPMKGHSHVYWYRQLPEEGLKFMVYLQKENIIDESGMPKERFSAEFPKEGPSILRIQQVVRGDSAAYFCASSPPVDGTSSYNEQFFGPGTRLTVL.